What follows describes a single TCR beta chain. The data belong to a study of OX40 agonist ivuxolimab in advanced cancers. Method: immunoSEQ multiplex PCR; TCRdb's copy keeps in-frame clones and lacks some. The data show fewer than 100,000 clones, roughly 89% seen once. CDR1 is GTSNPN, CDR2 SVGIG, per germline (reference sequence). Trimming removed 0 bases at V and 1 base at J, with 18 bases between. The CDR3 is 17 residues long. This receptor was obtained from an adult with an advanced solid tumor such as melanoma, head and neck, liver or kidney cancer. The sequencing used CD4+ or CD8+ T cells sorted from blood, collected in a trial of the OX40 agonist ivuxolimab. V gene TRBV30 combines with J gene TRBJ1-1; D possibly corresponds to TRBD1 (5 bases). The CDR3 here is CAWSVRRAGYRNTEAFF. The CDR3 DNA reads TGTGCCTGGAGTGTACGCAGGGCTGGTTATCGGAACACTGAAGCTTTCTTT.